The entry below describes one TCR beta chain. The target antigen is unknown. Here immunoSEQ multiplex PCR was the method, and the copy in TCRdb shows in-frame clones only, minus some. The sample shows 600,000 or so clones, about 95% of them seen only once. The sample originates from a study of shared clonotypes between healthy human individuals. Findings of the study overall: The four-donor shared clonotypes exceeded non-shared clonotypes in generation probability, with non-shared ones scoring lower. The small donor group covered limited genetic and exposure diversity. Naive subsets generally exceeded memory subsets in estimated richness. Shared clonotypes: 4.5% to 5% naive CD4, under 4% naive CD8, about 2.4% memory CD4, under 0.5% memory CD8.

It was CD45RO-negative cells, positively selected for CCR7, that made up naive CD8 cells, with terminally differentiated effector memory CD45RA+ cells excluded. This CDR3 is built from 15 residues. CDR1 and CDR2 from the germline V gene are MNHEY and SMNVEV (reference sequence). Trimming took 2 bases from V and 7 from J; bases not matched to a gene: 10. This receptor was obtained from a woman in her 30s in good health. This sequence joins TRBV27 and TRBJ2-7; 8 nucleotides line up with TRBD2. The sequencing sample was made of naive CD8+ T cells sorted from blood. The CDR3 sequence: CASSLGTAGVSEQYF. The DNA for the CDR3 is TGTGCCAGCAGTTTAGGTACAGCGGGAGTGAGTGAGCAGTACTTC.